One and the same sample provided the 9 T cell receptor beta chains below, sequenced in a study of beta chain features in type 1 diabetes. Study-wide points: Moderate but significant shortening of TCRB CDR3s was recorded in all four CD4+ subsets from Type 1 diabetes patients.

Every isolated RNA sample was fully reverse transcribed, so sequencing captured expressed TCRB transcripts. The protocol was immunoSEQ multiplex PCR, while the TCRdb copy is restricted to in-frame clones and leaves out a portion. The table shows under 850,000 clones, with around 15% occurring only once. No antigen is known for these receptors. Material: naive CD4+ T cells from blood. These receptors came from a man aged 18 to 30 with type 1 diabetes.

This clone was counted between two and nine times. The chain is built from TRBV18 and TRBJ2-5; D remains unclear. Germline CDR1 KGHSH, CDR2 LQKENI. The CDR3 spans 12 residues. Trimming took off 5 bases at V and 1 base at J, with 5 bases between the two ends. Written as DNA, the CDR3 is TGTGCCAGCTCAAGCCCCCAAGAGACCCAGTACTTC. Translating it yields CASSSPQETQYF.

The V gene is TRBV29-1, the J gene TRBJ1-2; TRBD1 might be the D (5 bases). Trimming shortened V by 5 bases and J by 4 bases, and 17 bases separated the two germline ends. CDR3 size: 14 residues. The V gene's germline CDR1 is SQVTM and CDR2 ANQGSEA. Written as DNA, the CDR3 is TGCAGCGTTCTCAGACAGAGGGAGGGCTATGGCTACACCTTC. Encoded protein: CSVLRQREGYGYTF.

This clone was seen a few times. This chain connects TRBV18 to TRBJ1-1; D ambiguous. V gave up 0 bases and J gave up 5 bases, with 7 bases separating them. The CDR3 totals 13 residues. Germline V CDR1 and CDR2: KGHSH, LQKENI. CDR3 sequence (DNA): TGTGCCAGCTCACCACCGGCGGGGACTGAAGCTTTCTTT. It translates to CASSPPAGTEAFF.

This clone was seen only once. The J gene is TRBJ1-2, the V gene TRBV27; D remains ambiguous. The germline V gene has CDR1 MNHEY and CDR2 SMNVEV (reference sequence). This CDR3 contains 15 residues. Trimming took off 2 bases at V and 2 bases at J, with 12 bases between the two ends. The CDR3, as DNA: TGTGCCAGCAGTTTAGTTTGGGGTAGAAACTATGGCTACACCTTC. It codes for CASSLVWGRNYGYTF.

This clone was observed a few times. The rearrangement uses TRBV6-5 and TRBJ2-6; possible D gene TRBD1, 5 bases. V lost 6 bases and J lost 1, with 10 bases in between. The CDR3 totals 15 residues. CDR1 and CDR2 (germline): MNHEY, SVGAGI. The DNA of the CDR3 is TGTGCCAGCAGGTTTCAGGGATCTGGGGCCAACGTCCTGACTTTC. It codes for CASRFQGSGANVLTF.

The rearrangement joins TRBV28 to TRBJ2-3; D could derive from TRBD1 or TRBD2 (5 bases each). The CDR3 covers 14 residues. In germline, CDR1 is MDHEN, CDR2 SYDVKM. The V end was cut by 6 bases, the J end by 0 bases, with 10 bases between. CDR3 coding DNA: TGTGCCAGCAGCCGGGACGGTAGCACAGATACGCAGTATTTT. Amino acid sequence: CASSRDGSTDTQYF. The whole variable domain, filled in from reference TRBV28 and TRBJ2-3, reads DVKVTQSSRYLVKRTGEKVFLECVQDMDHENMFWYRQDPGLGLRLIYFSYDVKMKEKGDIPEGYSVSREKKERFSLILESASTNQTSMYLCASSRDGSTDTQYFGPGTRLTVL.

The chain employs TRBV30 and TRBJ1-1, with a possible D match to TRBD1 (6 bases). Between the trimmed V and J ends, which lost 1 base and 6 bases, there was a span of 21 bases. Germline V gene sequence: CDR1 GTSNPN, CDR2 SVGIG (reference sequence). The CDR3 covers 16 residues. CDR3 nucleotides: TGTGCCTGGAGTGAAACAGGGCCGGAGGGTGACGCTGAAGCTTTCTTT. Amino acid sequence: CAWSETGPEGDAEAFF.

There are a few counts of this clone. Written as DNA, the CDR3 is TGCGCCAGCAGCTTGGGGGTTGGCACTGAAGCTTTCTTT. Residues: CASSLGVGTEAFF. V and J are TRBV5-1 and TRBJ1-1; D ambiguous. Trimming took 0 bases from V and 4 from J, leaving 7 bases between them. Germline values: CDR1 SGHRS, CDR2 YFSETQ. The CDR3 extends over 13 amino acids. Supplemented by reference TRBV5-1 and TRBJ1-1, the full variable domain reads KAGVTQTPRYLIKTRGQQVTLSCSPISGHRSVSWYQQTPGQGLQFLFEYFSETQRNKGNFPGRFSGRQFSNSRSEMNVSTLELGDSALYLCASSLGVGTEAFFGQGTRLTVV.

This rearrangement joins TRBV5-1 to TRBJ1-1; no firm D call. The CDR3 has 14 amino acids. CDR1 is SGHRS and CDR2 is YFSETQ in the germline V gene. Deletions cut 0 bases from V and 1 base from J, with 7 bases between. CDR3 sequence (DNA): TGCGCCAGCAGCTTGGGACGGGAGAACACTGAAGCTTTCTTT. Protein product: CASSLGRENTEAFF.